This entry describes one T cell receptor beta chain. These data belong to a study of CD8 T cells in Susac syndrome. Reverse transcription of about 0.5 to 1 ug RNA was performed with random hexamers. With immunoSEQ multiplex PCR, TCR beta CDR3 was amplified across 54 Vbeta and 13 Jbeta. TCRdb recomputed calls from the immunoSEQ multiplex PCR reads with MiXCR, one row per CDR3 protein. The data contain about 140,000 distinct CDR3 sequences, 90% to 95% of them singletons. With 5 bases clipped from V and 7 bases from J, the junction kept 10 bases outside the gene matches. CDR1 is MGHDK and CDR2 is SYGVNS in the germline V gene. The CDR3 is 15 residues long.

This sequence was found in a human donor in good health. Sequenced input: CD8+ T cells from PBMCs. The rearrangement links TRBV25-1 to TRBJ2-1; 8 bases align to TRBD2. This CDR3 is CASSKGAGGKNEQFF. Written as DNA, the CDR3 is TGTGCCAGCAGTAAAGGGGCGGGAGGTAAAAATGAGCAGTTCTTC.